The next 15 T cell receptor beta chains were all read from a single sample in a study of blood T cell repertoires in COVID-19. Sequencing was performed with immunoSEQ multiplex PCR; in TCRdb, only in-frame clones are kept and a portion is missing. Among fewer than 350,000 clones listed, 87% were seen once. The sample consisted of peripheral blood. Source of these receptors: a woman between 45 and 60 years old who had recovered from COVID-19.

The chain couples TRBV2 to TRBJ2-3, with 8 bases aligning to TRBD2. Germline V gene lookup returns CDR1 SNHLY and CDR2 FYNNEI. The CDR3 length is 18 residues. V was pared by 6 bases and J by 5 bases, with 19 bases of the junction left unmatched. The CDR3: CASRGPTGRGAVVDTQYF. The CDR3 DNA reads as TGTGCCAGCAGGGGCCCTACCGGGCGGGGGGCAGTGGTAGATACGCAGTATTTT.

This clone was recorded only once. The chain joins TRBV11-3 to TRBJ2-7, with TRBD1 matching 10 bases. V shed 1 base and J 6 bases; nucleotides not matched to a gene: 6. The length of the CDR3 is 15 residues. Germline values: CDR1 SGHNT, CDR2 YENEEA. CDR3 sequence (DNA): TGTGCCAGCAGCTTAGGGGGGACAGGGGAGTTCGAGCAGTACTTC. Protein product: CASSLGGTGEFEQYF.

This clone was recorded only once. V usage is TRBV5-1 and J usage is TRBJ2-3, with TRBD2 matching 8 bases. The V gene end was trimmed by 4 bases and the J gene end by 0 bases; junction bases not matched to a gene: 7. This CDR3 is built from 16 residues. Germline assignment: CDR1 SGHRS and CDR2 YFSETQ. The CDR3 sequence: CASSRATSASTDTQYF. Written as DNA, the CDR3 is TGCGCCAGCAGCAGGGCGACTAGCGCTAGCACAGATACGCAGTATTTT.

The rearrangement links TRBV27 to TRBJ1-1; 7 positions agree with TRBD1. The CDR3 has 19 amino acids. CDR1 is MNHEY and CDR2 is SMNVEV in the germline V gene (reference sequence). V was pared by 4 bases and J by 0 bases, with 17 bases of the junction left unmatched. CDR3 protein: CASSSRLGNRGAMNTEAFF. CDR3 in DNA: TGTGCCAGCAGTTCTCGCTTGGGAAACAGGGGCGCGATGAACACTGAAGCTTTCTTT.

The CDR3 reads CASSLLGANDEQYF. The DNA of the CDR3 is TGCGCCAGCAGCTTATTGGGGGCTAACGACGAGCAGTACTTC. The chain employs TRBV5-1 and TRBJ2-7, with D possibly matching TRBD1 (6 bases). Germline CDR1 is SGHRS and CDR2 is YFSETQ. V lost 2 bases, J lost 5 bases, and 14 bases lay in between. The CDR3 totals 14 residues.

The V and J genes are TRBV19 and TRBJ2-2; 7 bases match TRBD1. This CDR3 has 15 amino acids. Germline V gene sequence: CDR1 LNHDA, CDR2 SQIVND (reference sequence). V gave up 2 bases and J gave up 6 bases; unmatched junction bases: 6. As DNA, the CDR3 is TGTGCCAGTAGTATACCCGGACAGGCCTCCGGGGAGCTGTTTTTT. Encoded protein: CASSIPGQASGELFF.

The CDR3 DNA reads as TGTGCCAGCAGTCGGCCCGGGGCGGGATTGCGAGCTTTCTTT. It encodes CASSRPGAGLRAFF. The chain couples TRBV6-5 to TRBJ1-1; maybe TRBD1 (5 bases). Trimming pared 5 bases from V and 10 bases from J, leaving 20 bases between. CDR1 is MNHEY and CDR2 is SVGAGI in the germline V gene. The CDR3 contains 14 residues.

The chain carries TRBV6-5 and TRBJ1-3, with unresolved D. Germline V lookup: CDR1 MNHEY, CDR2 SVGAGI. The CDR3 contains 15 residues. Trimming removed 7 bases from V and 0 bases from J, with 13 bases in between. In DNA form, the CDR3 reads TGTGCCAGCACCCCCGGCGGGAGCTCTGGAAACACCATATATTTT. It yields the protein CASTPGGSSGNTIYF.

V gene TRBV28 combines with J gene TRBJ1-1; 7 bases agree with TRBD1. V shed 3 bases, J shed 0 bases, and the junction held 7 bases outside the gene matches. Germline V gene data show CDR1 as MDHEN and CDR2 as SYDVKM. CDR3 size: 16 residues. In DNA form, the CDR3 reads TGTGCCAGCAGTTTGGGGACAGCGGCCATGAACACTGAAGCTTTCTTT. It specifies CASSLGTAAMNTEAFF.

J is TRBJ1-1 and V is TRBV28; 10 bases map to TRBD1. V lost 1 base to trimming and J lost 5 bases; unmatched junction nucleotides: 4. Germline CDR1 is MDHEN and CDR2 is SYDVKM. This CDR3 has 15 residues. CDR3 in DNA: TGTGCCAGCAGTTTATTTGACAGGGGGCGAACTGAAGCTTTCTTT. It codes for CASSLFDRGRTEAFF.

The chain combines TRBV18 with TRBJ2-1; the match to TRBD2 covers 10 bases. Germline loops: CDR1 KGHSH, CDR2 LQKENI. The CDR3 spans 15 residues. Unmatched junction bases numbered 11, after V lost 6 bases and J lost 9 bases. For the CDR3, the DNA is TGTGCCAGCTCGCTTAGCGGGGGGACCGGGACTGAGCAGTTCTTC. Amino acid sequence: CASSLSGGTGTEQFF.

The V and J genes are TRBV19 and TRBJ2-4; D ambiguous. Trimming pared 4 bases from V and 9 bases from J, leaving 10 bases between. The CDR3 runs 12 residues. The V gene's germline CDR1 is LNHDA and CDR2 SQIVND (reference sequence). CDR3 protein: CASSTSWSIQYF. The CDR3 DNA reads TGTGCCAGTAGTACCAGTTGGAGCATTCAGTACTTC. Based on the CDR3 plus reference TRBV19 and TRBJ2-4, the full variable domain is DGGITQSPKYLFRKEGQNVTLSCEQNLNHDAMYWYRQDPGQGLRLIYYSQIVNDFQKGDIAEGYSVSREKKESFPLTVTSAQKNPTAFYLCASSTSWSIQYFGAGTRLSVL.

The chain links TRBV29-1 to TRBJ1-2; no firm D call. Trimming stripped 7 bases from V and 4 bases from J, with 19 bases between. This CDR3 contains 14 residues. Looked up from germline, CDR1 is SQVTM and CDR2 is ANQGSEA. The CDR3 protein is CSGGIGFGIYGYTF. CDR3 DNA: TGCAGCGGCGGGATCGGTTTTGGTATCTATGGCTACACCTTC.

This chain uses TRBV10-1 with TRBJ2-4; a weak D match, TRBD1 (6 bases). Per the germline V gene, CDR1 is WNHNN and CDR2 is SYGVQD (reference sequence). CDR3 length equals 17 residues. Deletions cut 4 bases from V and 0 bases from J, with 16 bases between. The DNA of the CDR3 is TGCGCCAGCAGTGCATCCGGACAGTCTTTAGCCAAAAACATTCAGTACTTC. Its protein product is CASSASGQSLAKNIQYF.

The chain joins TRBV7-2 to TRBJ2-7; tentatively, D is TRBD1 (6 bases). Trimming took off 4 bases at V and 0 bases at J, with 16 bases between the two ends. The germline CDR1 and CDR2 sequences are SGHTA and FQGNSA. The CDR3 is 16 residues long. The CDR3 DNA reads as TGTGCCAGCAGCTCGCTTGGGGTACAGGGCTCCTACGAGCAGTACTTC. Translation: CASSSLGVQGSYEQYF.